This TCR beta chain was sequenced in a study of T cells in Graves' hyperthyroidism and ophthalmopathy. For the study at large: At the time of initial diagnosis and before any treatment, peripheral blood was collected. Overall study findings and caveats: Among clonotypes expanded in thyroid above 0.001, most were also found in blood.

Clinical Activity Scores of at least 3, NOSPECS grades of at least 4 and durations under 3 months characterized ophthalmopathy patients. RNA transcripts yielded amplified TCR beta CDR3 regions. HTBI primers drove first-round RT-PCR of the TCR CDR3. TCRdb reprocessed the multiplex PCR reads via MiXCR and lists one record per CDR3 protein. This table holds around 50,000 distinct CDR3 sequences, less than 60% found once. Germline values: CDR1 SNHLY, CDR2 FYNNEI. Unmatched junction bases numbered 6, after V lost 8 bases and J lost 7 bases. This CDR3 region has 13 residues. This clonotype occurred a few times. Antigen unknown.

The sample comprised blood. The chain joins TRBV2 to TRBJ2-2; 8 positions agree with TRBD2. This receptor was taken from a woman aged 45-60 years with Graves' ophthalmopathy. Written as DNA, the CDR3 is TGTGCCAGCTCCCTAGCGGGTCGCGGGGAGCTGTTTTTT. The encoded protein is CASSLAGRGELFF.